A single sample gave rise to the 22 T cell receptor beta chains below, sequenced in a study of beta chain features in type 1 diabetes. Every bit of the isolated RNA underwent reverse transcription, so sequencing read expressed TCRB transcripts. TCRdb keeps only in-frame clones here, not all; method: immunoSEQ multiplex PCR. The table records around 290,000 clones, approximately 8% of them present only once. Sequencing used central memory CD4+ T cells from blood. All receptors derive from a woman between 18 and 30 years old in good health.

The CDR3 sequence is CASSPYRDGTDTQYF. Written as DNA, the CDR3 is TGTGCCAGCTCACCATACAGGGACGGTACAGATACGCAGTATTTT. This chain links TRBV18 with TRBJ2-3; TRBD1 might be the D (6 bases). V lost 2 bases, J lost 3 bases, and 12 bases lay in between. Germline CDR1 and CDR2: KGHSH and LQKENI. CDR3 size: 15 residues.

This clone occurred a few times. Other nucleotide sequences from this sample produce the same CDR3. The J gene is TRBJ1-5, the V gene TRBV2; no clear D. V was clipped by 8 bases and J by 0 bases, with 8 bases between them. The CDR3 has 13 residues. Germline CDR1 SNHLY, CDR2 FYNNEI. This chain's CDR3 is CASRRDSNQPQHF. The CDR3 DNA reads TGTGCCAGCCGGAGGGATAGCAATCAGCCCCAGCATTTT.

The chain uses TRBV7-2 and TRBJ1-1, with D tentatively TRBD1 (5 bases). The length of the CDR3 is 15 residues. The V and J ends lost 1 base and 6 bases respectively, with 15 bases between them. Germline CDR1 and CDR2: SGHTA and FQGNSA. The CDR3 reads CASSLELAGTSEAFF. DNA of the CDR3: TGTGCCAGCAGCTTAGAACTGGCAGGGACGTCTGAAGCTTTCTTT.

This clone has a handful of counts. This chain connects TRBV7-2 to TRBJ2-1; a weak D match, TRBD1 (5 bases). V was clipped by 6 bases and J by 6 bases, with 9 bases between them. CDR3 length: 12 amino acids. The V gene's germline CDR1 is SGHTA and CDR2 FQGNSA. CDR3 nucleotides: TGTGCCAGCAGAAAAAGGGGCAATGAGCAGTTCTTC. Protein product: CASRKRGNEQFF.

This clone was seen a handful of times. The chain links TRBV7-9 to TRBJ2-5, with D unresolved. This CDR3 has 12 residues. Germline CDR1 is SEHNR and CDR2 is FQNEAQ (reference sequence). V was shortened by 6 bases and J by 1 base, with 6 bases between the two germline ends. The CDR3 protein is CASRRAQETQYF. CDR3 bases: TGTGCCAGCAGGCGCGCCCAAGAGACCCAGTACTTC.

There are many counts of this clone. The chain is built from TRBV5-6 and TRBJ1-3; D ambiguous. CDR1 SGHDT and CDR2 YYEEEE come from the germline V gene. This CDR3 has 14 residues. The V gene lost 9 bases and the J gene lost 0 bases, with 13 bases spanning the gap. In DNA, the CDR3 is TGTGCCACCCGACCAAGTCCCTCTGGAAACACCATATATTTT. Encoded protein: CATRPSPSGNTIYF.

The rearrangement joins TRBV6-5 to TRBJ1-6; 8 positions match TRBD1. Germline V gene sequence: CDR1 MNHEY, CDR2 SVGAGI. The junction had 8 bases not matched to a gene; V was cut back by 2 bases and J by 8 bases. The CDR3 spans 16 residues. CDR3 loop: CASSYSVQGGHSPLHF. In nucleotides, the CDR3 is TGTGCCAGCAGTTACAGCGTACAGGGGGGACATTCACCCCTCCACTTT.

This clone occurred a few times. The chain couples TRBV15 to TRBJ2-3; 11 bases align to TRBD2. J gave up 3 bases and V 2 bases, and 4 bases lay outside the gene matches. The CDR3 loop spans 16 amino acids. Germline V gene lookup returns CDR1 LNHNV and CDR2 YYDKDF (reference sequence). CDR3 in DNA: TGTGCCACCAGCAGATCCCGGACTAGCGGGACAGATACGCAGTATTTT. Translation: CATSRSRTSGTDTQYF.

The sample holds a few counts of this clone. This chain uses TRBV7-7 with TRBJ2-2; no clear D gene. Germline loops: CDR1 SSHAT, CDR2 FNYEAQ (reference sequence). CDR3 length: 14 residues. V was clipped by 3 bases and J by 1 base, with 6 bases between them. CDR3 bases: TGTGCCAGCAGCTTGGCAGGGAACACCGGGGAGCTGTTTTTT. It translates to CASSLAGNTGELFF.

The rearrangement joins TRBV7-2 to TRBJ2-5, with 10 bases aligning to TRBD2. There are 15 residues in the CDR3. V shed 6 bases and J 9 bases; nucleotides not matched to a gene: 13. From germline, CDR1 is SGHTA and CDR2 FQGNSA. CDR3 amino acids: CASRNPSGRGLPQYF. CDR3 DNA sequence: TGTGCCAGCAGAAATCCCAGCGGGAGGGGCCTCCCCCAGTACTTC.

Many counts were recorded for this clone. This chain connects TRBV6-5 to TRBJ2-1; TRBD1 aligns across 7 bases. The length of the CDR3 is 15 residues. J gave up 4 bases and V 5 bases, and 8 bases lay outside the gene matches. The germline gives CDR1 MNHEY, CDR2 SVGAGI. The CDR3 coding sequence is TGTGCCAGCAGTCGGACAGGAAATAGTTACAATGAGCAGTTCTTC. Translating it yields CASSRTGNSYNEQFF.

This chain links TRBV6-5 with TRBJ2-6, with D perhaps matching TRBD1 (5 bases). CDR1 and CDR2 from the germline V gene are MNHEY and SVGAGI. The CDR3 sequence is 13 residues long. V was clipped by 9 bases and J by 4 bases, with 10 bases between them. The CDR3 coding sequence is TGTGCCAGTAGGGGAACCGGGGCCAACGTCCTGACTTTC. It codes for CASRGTGANVLTF.

This clone has a handful of counts. V gene TRBV7-9 combines with J gene TRBJ2-1, with D perhaps matching TRBD1 (5 bases). Germline assignment: CDR1 SEHNR and CDR2 FQNEAQ (reference sequence). The CDR3 is 15 amino acids. Trimming took off 1 base at V and 8 bases at J, with 15 bases between the two ends. The CDR3 loop reads CASSLDLRQKDEQFF. CDR3 DNA: TGTGCCAGCAGCTTAGATCTTCGACAGAAAGATGAGCAGTTCTTC.

This clone turned up a few times. The J gene is TRBJ1-2, the V gene TRBV7-9, with D tentatively TRBD1 (5 bases). The V and J ends lost 5 bases and 5 bases respectively, with 21 bases between them. Germline assignment: CDR1 SEHNR and CDR2 FQNEAQ (reference sequence). The CDR3 extends over 16 amino acids. In DNA, the CDR3 is TGTGCCAGCAGCCCTGGGGGTTCAGGAGACCAATATGGCTACACCTTC. The encoded protein is CASSPGGSGDQYGYTF.

The V gene is TRBV29-1, the J gene TRBJ1-1; D is undetermined. V was trimmed by 3 bases and J by 4 bases, leaving 12 bases between them. The CDR3 totals 13 residues. CDR1 and CDR2 from the germline V gene are SQVTM and ANQGSEA. The CDR3 region has the DNA TGCAGCGTTGAGTCTCAGTGGGGCACTGAAGCTTTCTTT. It translates to CSVESQWGTEAFF.

This clone was found a few times. The identical CDR3 is also encoded by other nucleotide sequences in the sample. The rearrangement links TRBV18 to TRBJ2-5, with 7 bases fitting TRBD1. From germline, CDR1 is KGHSH and CDR2 LQKENI. J gave up 3 bases and V 3 bases, and 1 base lay outside the gene matches. The CDR3 is 13 residues long. The CDR3 protein is CASSPGTEETQYF. The CDR3 region has the DNA TGTGCCAGCTCACCCGGGACAGAAGAGACCCAGTACTTC.

The chain employs TRBV2 and TRBJ1-1; the D is unclear. Trimming cost V 4 bases and J 10 bases, with 10 bases left between them. This CDR3 is built from 11 residues. CDR1 and CDR2 (germline): SNHLY, FYNNEI. CDR3 coding DNA: TGTGCCAGCAGTGTTAATTTGGCAGCTTTCTTT. Its protein is CASSVNLAAFF. The variable domain in full, with the rest retrieved from reference TRBV2 and TRBJ1-1, is EPEVTQTPSHQVTQMGQEVILRCVPISNHLYFYWYRQILGQKVEFLVSFYNNEISEKSEIFDDQFSVERPDGSNFTLKIRSTKLEDSAMYFCASSVNLAAFFGQGTRLTVV.

A few counts support this clone. The chain links TRBV29-1 to TRBJ1-1, with no clear D. V dropped 4 bases and J dropped 6 bases, with 12 bases sitting between them. CDR3 size: 12 residues. Germline loops: CDR1 SQVTM, CDR2 ANQGSEA. This chain's CDR3 is CSVAPTSAEAFF. Here the CDR3 DNA reads TGCAGCGTTGCCCCTACGAGCGCTGAAGCTTTCTTT. The full variable domain, its missing parts supplied by reference TRBV29-1 and TRBJ1-1, is SAVISQKPSRDICQRGTSLTIQCQVDSQVTMMFWYRQQPGQSLTLIATANQGSEATYESGFVIDKFPISRPNLTFSTLTVSNMSPEDSSIYLCSVAPTSAEAFFGQGTRLTVV.

This clone was picked up many times. The chain uses TRBV7-8 and TRBJ2-5; weak D call: TRBD1 (6 bases). CDR3 length equals 11 residues. V was pared by 5 bases and J by 7 bases, with 8 bases between. Germline V gene lookup returns CDR1 SGHVS and CDR2 FQNEAQ. The CDR3 nucleotides are TGTGCCAGCAGCCAAGGGGGGACCCAGTACTTC. Residues: CASSQGGTQYF.

The chain uses TRBV25-1 and TRBJ2-7; D gene unclear. Trimming took 4 bases from V and 4 from J, leaving 5 bases between them. Germline CDR1 MGHDK, CDR2 SYGVNS. The CDR3 spans 11 residues. This chain's CDR3 is CASSAPYEQYF. The CDR3 bases are TGTGCCAGCAGTGCCCCTTACGAGCAGTACTTC.

The J gene is TRBJ1-2, the V gene TRBV2; 8 bases fit TRBD1. The CDR3 contains 13 residues. Trimming took 5 bases from V and 4 from J; bases not matched to a gene: 3. Germline loops: CDR1 SNHLY, CDR2 FYNNEI. The CDR3: CASSLGQVYGYTF. CDR3 DNA: TGTGCCAGCAGTTTGGGACAGGTCTATGGCTACACCTTC.

This clone has a handful of counts. The chain uses TRBV7-2 and TRBJ2-4; the match to TRBD1 covers 8 bases. The CDR3 runs 16 residues. In germline, CDR1 is SGHTA, CDR2 FQGNSA. Trimming at V came to 4 bases and at J to 0 bases, leaving 5 bases not matched to a gene. The CDR3 loop reads CASSYDRGRAKNIQYF. CDR3 DNA: TGTGCCAGCAGCTACGACAGGGGAAGAGCCAAAAACATTCAGTACTTC.